Described below is a single TCR beta chain sequence and its context. What it binds is not known. This entry is derived from a study of lymphopenia after photon versus proton radiotherapy. The V end was cut by 5 bases, the J end by 0 bases, with 11 bases between. CDR1 SGHTA and CDR2 FQGNSA come from the germline V gene. CDR3 length: 15 residues. Study-wide points: Survival link was tested only in deceased patients; proton benefit remains a possibility. Post-nadir diversity loss with photons came from oligoclonal expansion, particularly CD8+ Temra cells.

Libraries were prepared by immunoSEQ multiplex PCR; TCRdb keeps only in-frame clonotypes and omits some of them. The sample shows 37,000 or so clones, 85% to 90% of them seen only once. The chain carries TRBV7-2 and TRBJ1-3, with a weak D call TRBD1 (5 bases). The origin of this receptor is a man aged 45-60 years with gastric cancer. Sequencing was performed on peripheral blood, taken from a patient treated with photon-based radiotherapy. Written as DNA, the CDR3 is TGTGCCAGCAGCCTCGGTGGGGGCTCTGGAAACACCATATATTTT. Encoded protein: CASSLGGGSGNTIYF. The full variable domain, its missing parts supplied by reference TRBV7-2 and TRBJ1-3, is GAGVSQSPSNKVTEKGKDVELRCDPISGHTALYWYRQSLGQGLEFLIYFQGNSAPDKSGLPSDRFSAERTGGSVSTLTIQRTQQEDSAVYLCASSLGGGSGNTIYFGEGSWLTVV.